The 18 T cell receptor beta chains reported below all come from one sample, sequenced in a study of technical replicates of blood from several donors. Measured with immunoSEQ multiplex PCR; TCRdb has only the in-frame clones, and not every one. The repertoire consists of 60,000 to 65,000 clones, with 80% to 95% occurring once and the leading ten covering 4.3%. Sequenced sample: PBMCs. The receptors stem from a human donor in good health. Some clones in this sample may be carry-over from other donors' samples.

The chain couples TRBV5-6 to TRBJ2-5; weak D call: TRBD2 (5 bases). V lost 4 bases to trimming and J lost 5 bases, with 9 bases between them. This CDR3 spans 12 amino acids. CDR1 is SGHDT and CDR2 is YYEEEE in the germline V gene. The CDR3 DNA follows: TGTGCCAGCAGCCGGGGAATGGAGACCCAGTACTTC. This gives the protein CASSRGMETQYF.

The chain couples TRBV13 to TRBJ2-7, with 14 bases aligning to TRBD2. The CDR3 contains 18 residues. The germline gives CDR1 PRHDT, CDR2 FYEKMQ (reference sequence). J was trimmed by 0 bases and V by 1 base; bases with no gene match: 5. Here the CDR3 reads CASSLEGGTSGSSYEQYF. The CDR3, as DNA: TGTGCCAGCAGCTTAGAGGGGGGGACTAGCGGGAGCTCCTACGAGCAGTACTTC. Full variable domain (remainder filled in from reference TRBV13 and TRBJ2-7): AAGVIQSPRHLIKEKRETATLKCYPIPRHDTVYWYQQGPGQDPQFLISFYEKMQSDKGSIPDRFSAQQFSDYHSELNMSSLELGDSALYFCASSLEGGTSGSSYEQYFGPGTRLTVT.

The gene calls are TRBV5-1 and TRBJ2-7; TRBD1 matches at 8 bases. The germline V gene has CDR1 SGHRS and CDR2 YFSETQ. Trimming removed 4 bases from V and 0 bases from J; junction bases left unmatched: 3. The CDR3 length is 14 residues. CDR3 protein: CASSRDRSSYEQYF. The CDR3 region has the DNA TGCGCCAGCAGCCGGGACAGGAGCTCCTACGAGCAGTACTTC.

CDR3 DNA sequence: TGTGCCAGCAGCTTGGCGGGGACAAATCAGTACTATGGCTACACCTTC. Amino acids: CASSLAGTNQYYGYTF. The chain has TRBV5-6 and TRBJ1-2, with D perhaps TRBD1 (6 bases). Germline CDR1 SGHDT, CDR2 YYEEEE. Trimming shortened V by 0 bases and J by 3 bases, and 15 bases separated the two germline ends. This CDR3 comprises 16 residues. Full variable domain (outside the CDR3, taken from reference TRBV5-6 and TRBJ1-2): DAGVTQSPTHLIKTRGQQVTLRCSPKSGHDTVSWYQQALGQGPQFIFQYYEEEERQRGNFPDRFSGHQFPNYSSELNVNALLLGDSALYLCASSLAGTNQYYGYTFGSGTRLTVV.

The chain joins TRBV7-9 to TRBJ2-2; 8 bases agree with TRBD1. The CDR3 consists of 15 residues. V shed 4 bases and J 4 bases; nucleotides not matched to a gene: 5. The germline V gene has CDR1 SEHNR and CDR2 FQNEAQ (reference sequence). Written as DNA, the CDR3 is TGTGCCAGCAGCTCGCAGGGGGCCGGCACCGGGGAGCTGTTTTTT. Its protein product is CASSSQGAGTGELFF.

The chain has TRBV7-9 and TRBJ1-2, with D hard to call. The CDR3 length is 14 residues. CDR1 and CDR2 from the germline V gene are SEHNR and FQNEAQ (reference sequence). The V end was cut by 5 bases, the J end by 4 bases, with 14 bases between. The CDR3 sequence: CASSPDLVGYGYTF. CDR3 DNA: TGTGCCAGCAGCCCAGACTTGGTCGGCTATGGCTACACCTTC.

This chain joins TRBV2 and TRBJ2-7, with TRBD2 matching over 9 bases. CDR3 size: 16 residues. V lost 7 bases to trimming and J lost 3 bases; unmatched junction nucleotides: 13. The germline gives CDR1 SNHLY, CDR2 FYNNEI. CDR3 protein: CASTRPTSGKGYEQYF. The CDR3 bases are TGTGCCAGCACCCGTCCGACTAGCGGAAAAGGCTACGAGCAGTACTTC.

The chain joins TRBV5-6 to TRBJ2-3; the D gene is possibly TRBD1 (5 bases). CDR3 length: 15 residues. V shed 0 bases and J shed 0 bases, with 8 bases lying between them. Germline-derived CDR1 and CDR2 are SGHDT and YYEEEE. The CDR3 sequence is CASSLAGRSTDTQYF. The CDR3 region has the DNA TGTGCCAGCAGCTTGGCAGGGCGGAGCACAGATACGCAGTATTTT.

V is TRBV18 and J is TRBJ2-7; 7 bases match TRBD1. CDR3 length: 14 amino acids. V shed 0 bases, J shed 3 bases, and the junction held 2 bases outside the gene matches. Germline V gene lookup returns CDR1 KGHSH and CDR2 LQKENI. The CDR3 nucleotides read TGTGCCAGCTCACCACCGGACAGGATCTACGAGCAGTACTTC. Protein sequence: CASSPPDRIYEQYF.

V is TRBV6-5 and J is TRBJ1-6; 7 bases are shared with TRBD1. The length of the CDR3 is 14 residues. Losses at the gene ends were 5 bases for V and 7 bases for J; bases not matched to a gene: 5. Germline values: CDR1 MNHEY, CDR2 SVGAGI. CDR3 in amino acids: CASSTGQENSPLHF. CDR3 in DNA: TGTGCCAGCAGTACCGGACAGGAAAATTCACCCCTCCACTTT.

CDR3 protein: CASSREAGGSYEQYF. DNA for the CDR3: TGTGCCAGCAGCCGAGAGGCGGGGGGCTCCTACGAGCAGTACTTC. The gene calls are TRBV7-2 and TRBJ2-7; the match to TRBD2 covers 8 bases. There are 15 residues in the CDR3. Losses at the gene ends were 5 bases for V and 0 bases for J; bases not matched to a gene: 6. Germline CDR1 is SGHTA and CDR2 is FQGNSA.

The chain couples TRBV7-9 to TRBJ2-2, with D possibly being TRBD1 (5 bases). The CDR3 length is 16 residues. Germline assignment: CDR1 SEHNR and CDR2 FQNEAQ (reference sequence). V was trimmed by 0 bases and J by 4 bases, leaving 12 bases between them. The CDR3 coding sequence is TGTGCCAGCAGCTTAGCGCCGGGCAGGGCCACCGGGGAGCTGTTTTTT. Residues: CASSLAPGRATGELFF.

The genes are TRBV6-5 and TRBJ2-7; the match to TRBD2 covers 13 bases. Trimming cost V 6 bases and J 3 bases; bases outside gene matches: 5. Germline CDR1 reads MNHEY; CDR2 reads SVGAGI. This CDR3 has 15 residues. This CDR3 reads CASRNGLAGDYEQYF. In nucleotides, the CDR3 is TGTGCCAGCAGAAACGGACTAGCGGGAGACTACGAGCAGTACTTC.

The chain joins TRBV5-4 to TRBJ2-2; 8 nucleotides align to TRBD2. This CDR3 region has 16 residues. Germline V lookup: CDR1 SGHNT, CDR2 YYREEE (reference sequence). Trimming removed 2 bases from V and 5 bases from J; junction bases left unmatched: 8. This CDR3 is CASSLAGAPGTGELFF. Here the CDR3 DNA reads TGTGCCAGCAGCTTAGCGGGGGCCCCGGGGACCGGGGAGCTGTTTTTT.

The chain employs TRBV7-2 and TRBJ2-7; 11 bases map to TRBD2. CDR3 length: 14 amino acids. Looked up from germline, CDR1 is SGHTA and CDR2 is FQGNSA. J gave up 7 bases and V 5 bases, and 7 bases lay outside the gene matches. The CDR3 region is CASSRTSGSQEQYF. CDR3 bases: TGTGCCAGCAGCCGTACTAGCGGGAGTCAAGAGCAGTACTTC.

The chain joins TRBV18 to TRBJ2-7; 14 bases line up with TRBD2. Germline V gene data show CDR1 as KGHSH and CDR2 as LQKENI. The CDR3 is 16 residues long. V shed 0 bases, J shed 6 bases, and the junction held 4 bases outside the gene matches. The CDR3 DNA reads TGTGCCAGCTCACCACCAACGGGACTAGCGGGAGTCGAGCAGTACTTC. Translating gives CASSPPTGLAGVEQYF.

CDR3: CASSSHRGQAGNTIYF. The CDR3 DNA follows: TGTGCCAGCAGCTCACACAGGGGGCAAGCTGGAAACACCATATATTTT. The rearrangement links TRBV7-2 to TRBJ1-3, with TRBD1 matching 9 bases. The V gene end was trimmed by 4 bases and the J gene end by 2 bases; junction bases not matched to a gene: 6. Germline lookup yields CDR1 SGHTA and CDR2 FQGNSA. The CDR3 length is 16 residues.

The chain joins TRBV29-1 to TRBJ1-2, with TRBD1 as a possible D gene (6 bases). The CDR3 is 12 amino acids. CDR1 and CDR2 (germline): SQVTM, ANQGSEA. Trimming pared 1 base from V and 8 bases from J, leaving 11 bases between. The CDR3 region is CSVEGNRAGYTF. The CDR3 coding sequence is TGCAGCGTTGAAGGAAACAGGGCGGGCTACACCTTC. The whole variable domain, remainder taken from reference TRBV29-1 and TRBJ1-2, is SAVISQKPSRDICQRGTSLTIQCQVDSQVTMMFWYRQQPGQSLTLIATANQGSEATYESGFVIDKFPISRPNLTFSTLTVSNMSPEDSSIYLCSVEGNRAGYTFGSGTRLTVV.